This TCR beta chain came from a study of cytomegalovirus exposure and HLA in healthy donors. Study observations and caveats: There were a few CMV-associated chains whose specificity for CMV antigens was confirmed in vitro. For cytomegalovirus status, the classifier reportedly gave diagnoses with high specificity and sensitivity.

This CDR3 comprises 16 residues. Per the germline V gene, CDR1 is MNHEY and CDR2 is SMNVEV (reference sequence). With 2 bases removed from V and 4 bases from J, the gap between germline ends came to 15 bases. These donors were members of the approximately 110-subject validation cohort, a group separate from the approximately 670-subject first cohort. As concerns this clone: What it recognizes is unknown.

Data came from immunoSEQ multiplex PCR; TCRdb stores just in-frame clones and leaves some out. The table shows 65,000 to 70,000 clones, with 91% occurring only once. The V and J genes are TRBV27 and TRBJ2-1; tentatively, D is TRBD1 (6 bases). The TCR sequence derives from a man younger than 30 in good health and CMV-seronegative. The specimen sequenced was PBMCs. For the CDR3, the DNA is TGTGCCAGCAGTTTAGACGCAGGGGCGCGATACAATGAGCAGTTCTTC. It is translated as CASSLDAGARYNEQFF.